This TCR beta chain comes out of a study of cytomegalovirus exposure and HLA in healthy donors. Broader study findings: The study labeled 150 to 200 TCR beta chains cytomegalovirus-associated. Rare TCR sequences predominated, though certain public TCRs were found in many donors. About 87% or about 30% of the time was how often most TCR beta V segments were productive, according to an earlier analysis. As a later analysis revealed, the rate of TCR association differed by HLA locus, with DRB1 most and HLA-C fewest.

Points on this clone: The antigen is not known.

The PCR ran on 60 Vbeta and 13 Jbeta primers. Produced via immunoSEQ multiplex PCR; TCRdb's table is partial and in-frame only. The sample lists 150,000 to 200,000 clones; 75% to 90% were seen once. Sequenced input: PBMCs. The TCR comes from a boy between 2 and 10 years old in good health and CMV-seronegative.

The CDR3 DNA sequence: TGTGCCATACAGGGCAATGAGCAGTTCTTC. Translating it yields CAIQGNEQFF. This chain joins TRBV28 and TRBJ2-1, with a tentative D call TRBD1 (6 bases). Germline V CDR1 and CDR2: MDHEN, SYDVKM. The CDR3 sequence is 10 residues long. The V end was cut by 10 bases, the J end by 6 bases, with 7 bases between.